This T cell receptor beta chain emerged from a study of cytomegalovirus exposure and HLA in healthy donors. The PCR ran on 60 Vbeta and 13 Jbeta primers. Method: immunoSEQ multiplex PCR; TCRdb's copy keeps in-frame clones and lacks some. The sample holds about 120,000 clones, around 82% seen once. CDR1 and CDR2 from the germline V gene are MDHEN and SYDVKM. The CDR3 sequence is 13 residues long. V gave up 6 bases and J gave up 6 bases, with 15 bases separating them. The origin of this receptor is a man aged 25-40 years in good health and CMV-seropositive. The chain couples TRBV28 to TRBJ2-7; tentative D call: TRBD2 (6 bases). What was sequenced was PBMCs. Here the CDR3 reads CASSHGGAVEQYF. The CDR3 DNA reads as TGTGCCAGCAGCCACGGGGGAGCGGTCGAGCAGTACTTC. The whole variable domain, filled in from reference TRBV28 and TRBJ2-7, reads DVKVTQSSRYLVKRTGEKVFLECVQDMDHENMFWYRQDPGLGLRLIYFSYDVKMKEKGDIPEGYSVSREKKERFSLILESASTNQTSMYLCASSHGGAVEQYFGPGTRLTVT.